A selection of T cell receptor beta chains follows, all from one sample in a study of metastatic and nonmetastatic thyroid tumors. TCRdb re-called the PCR reads through MiXCR. The sample consists of around 40,000 clones, about 18% of them appearing once. The source material was blood. The receptors stem from a male donor with papillary thyroid cancer or a benign thyroid nodule (not recorded which). Some clones in this sample may be carry-over from other donors' samples. The conserved cysteine and the conserved F or W are not part of the CDR3 here. Expanded clones are given a class, and other clones once, few, many or no size at all.

clone_size v_call cdr3_aa
many TRBV12-3/TRBV12-4 ASSRLAGGNNEQF
few TRBV12-3/TRBV12-4 ASSWGQCSNYCYT
- TRBV6-1 ASHSGSETGELF
- TRBV30 AWSGGARYGYT
- TRBV5-1 ASSSGATEAF
many TRBV20-1 SAPLGQGVTNYGYT
medium-sized TRBV6-4 ASSDRNTGELF
- TRBV2 ASKNYEQY
- TRBV11-1 ASSPRGALRETKY
- TRBV5-1 TSSLAWGQESYEQY
many TRBV20-1 SANGLAGGSYNEQF
many TRBV7-9 ASSYLGREGNEQY
many TRBV10-3 AISESRQGSNSPLH
many TRBV7-9 AGILGDPQY
- TRBV11-2 ASSLTDRDYEQY
few TRBV14 AIIQTGTGGLEQY
many TRBV19 ASSMGTGVFGTEAF
many TRBV19 ASNRGPPSGANVLT
many TRBV7-8 ASSSYWGLENNQPQH
few TRBV10-3 AISGVGSGIYNEQF
few TRBV12-3/TRBV12-4 ASSLGQRGYT
medium-sized TRBV2 AIPRGGTTVNTGELF
many TRBV4-1 ASSQSSSTDTQY
once TRBV20-1 CARDRLEYEQY
many TRBV29-1 SVEDPGLAVQETQY
- TRBV4-1 ASSQDWSGANYGYT
many TRBV5-5 ASSLDGTGSYNEQF